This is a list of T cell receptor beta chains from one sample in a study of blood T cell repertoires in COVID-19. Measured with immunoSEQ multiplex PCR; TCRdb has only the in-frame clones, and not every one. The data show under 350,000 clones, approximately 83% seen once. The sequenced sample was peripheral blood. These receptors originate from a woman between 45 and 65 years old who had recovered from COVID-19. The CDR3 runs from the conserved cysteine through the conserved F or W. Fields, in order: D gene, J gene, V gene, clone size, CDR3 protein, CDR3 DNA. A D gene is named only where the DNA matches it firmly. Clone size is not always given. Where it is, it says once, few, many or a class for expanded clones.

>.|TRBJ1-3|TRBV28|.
CASSLSIRVDTIYF
TGTGCCAGCAGTTTATCTATCAGGGTTGACACCATATATTTT
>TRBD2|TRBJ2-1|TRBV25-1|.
CASSDPARGGRGNEQFF
TGTGCCAGCAGTGATCCGGCTCGGGGCGGGAGGGGAAATGAGCAGTTCTTC
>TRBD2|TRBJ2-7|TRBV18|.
CATYAGVGPYEQYF
TGTGCCACCTACGCGGGAGTAGGCCCCTACGAGCAGTACTTC
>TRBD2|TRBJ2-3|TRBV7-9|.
CASSWRGSGRAQDTQYF
TGTGCCAGCAGCTGGAGGGGTAGCGGGAGGGCCCAGGATACGCAGTATTTT
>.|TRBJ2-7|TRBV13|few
CASSLGLDTEGF
TGTGCCAGCAGCTTAGGCCTGGACACGGAGGGCTTC
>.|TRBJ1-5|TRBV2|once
CASSATGYHQPQHF
TGTGCCAGCAGTGCTACAGGGTATCATCAGCCCCAGCATTTT
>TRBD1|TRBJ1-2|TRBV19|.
CASSRQGGNYGYTF
TGTGCCAGTAGTCGGCAAGGGGGCAACTATGGCTACACCTTC
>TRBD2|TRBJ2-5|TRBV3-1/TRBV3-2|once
CASSQPGLAKETQYF
TGTGCCAGCAGCCAACCGGGACTAGCAAAAGAGACCCAGTACTTC
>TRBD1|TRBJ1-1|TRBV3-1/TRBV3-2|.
CASSQTGGDTEAFF
TGTGCCAGCAGCCAAACAGGGGGGGACACTGAAGCTTTCTTT
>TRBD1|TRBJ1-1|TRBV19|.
CASSIGLGQGFTEAFF
TGTGCCAGTAGTATAGGTCTGGGACAGGGATTTACTGAAGCTTTCTTT
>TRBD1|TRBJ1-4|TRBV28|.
CASSLSLRGPTNEKLFF
TGTGCCAGCAGTTTAAGCCTCAGGGGGCCAACTAATGAAAAACTGTTTTTT
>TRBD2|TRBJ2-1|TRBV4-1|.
CASSQGLAGVWNEQFF
TGCGCCAGCAGCCAAGGACTAGCGGGAGTCTGGAATGAGCAGTTCTTC
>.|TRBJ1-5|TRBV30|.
CAWSSSGDQPQHF
TGTGCCTGGAGTTCCTCGGGGGATCAGCCCCAGCATTTT
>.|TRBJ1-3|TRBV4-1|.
CASSQARPGNTIYF
TGCGCCAGCAGCCAAGCTAGGCCGGGAAACACCATATATTTT
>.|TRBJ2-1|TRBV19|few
CASSIARTPDNEQFF
TGTGCCAGTAGTATAGCCCGGACTCCTGACAATGAGCAGTTCTTC
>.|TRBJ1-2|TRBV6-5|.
CASSHGTRSMVWTF
TGTGCCAGCAGTCACGGGACACGGTCTATGGTGTGGACCTTC
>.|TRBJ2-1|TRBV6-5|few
CASSLTGTFNNEQFF
TGTGCCAGCAGCCTCACCGGGACATTTAACAATGAGCAGTTCTTC
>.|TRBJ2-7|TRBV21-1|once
CASSKESRDYEQYF
TGTGCCAGCAGCAAAGAGAGCAGGGACTACGAGCAGTACTTC
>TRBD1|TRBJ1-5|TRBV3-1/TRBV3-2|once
CASSQDFRGLGQPQHF
TGTGCCAGCAGCCAAGATTTTAGGGGGCTCGGCCAGCCCCAGCATTTT
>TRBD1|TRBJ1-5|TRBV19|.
CASSYHRGSNQPQHF
TGTGCCAGTAGTTACCACAGGGGTAGCAATCAGCCCCAGCATTTT
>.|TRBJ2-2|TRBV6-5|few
CASSSYTGELFF
TGTGCCAGCAGTTCGTACACCGGGGAGCTGTTTTTT
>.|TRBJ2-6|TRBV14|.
CASSQDPGRANVLTF
TGTGCCAGCAGCCAGGATCCCGGGAGGGCCAACGTCCTGACTTTC
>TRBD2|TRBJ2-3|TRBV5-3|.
CARSLRAGEEADTQYF
TGTGCCAGAAGCTTAAGGGCGGGAGAGGAGGCAGATACGCAGTATTTT
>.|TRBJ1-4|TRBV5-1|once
CASSSDRDRNEKLFF
TGCGCCAGCAGCTCTGACAGAGATCGGAATGAAAAACTGTTTTTT
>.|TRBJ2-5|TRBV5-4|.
CASSLEGTRGETQYF
TGTGCCAGCAGCTTGGAAGGAACCCGAGGGGAGACCCAGTACTTC
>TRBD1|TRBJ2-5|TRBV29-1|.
CSVEDPRDSQETQYF
TGCAGCGTTGAAGACCCGAGGGACAGCCAAGAGACCCAGTACTTC
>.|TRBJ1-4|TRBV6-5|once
CASRATGTNEKLFF
TGTGCCAGCAGAGCGACAGGAACTAATGAAAAACTGTTTTTT
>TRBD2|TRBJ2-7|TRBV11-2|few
CASRNRVAGGRYEQYF
TGTGCCAGCAGGAATCGGGTAGCGGGAGGACGATACGAGCAGTACTTC
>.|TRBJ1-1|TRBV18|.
CASSPPEGTRMGFF
TGTGCCAGCTCACCACCGGAGGGGACCCGGATGGGGTTCTTT
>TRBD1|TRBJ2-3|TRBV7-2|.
CASSLAQGLGTDTQYF
TGTGCCAGCAGCTTAGCACAGGGGCTGGGCACAGATACGCAGTATTTT
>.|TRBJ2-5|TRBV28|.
CASSFVGSGETQYF
TGTGCCAGCAGTTTCGTCGGGAGCGGAGAGACCCAGTACTTC
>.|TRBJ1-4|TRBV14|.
CASSPTIGGLVREKLFF
TGTGCCAGCAGCCCGACCATCGGGGGGCTAGTTAGGGAAAAACTGTTTTTT
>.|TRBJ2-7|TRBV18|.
CASSPQGAYEQYF
TGTGCCAGCTCACCACAGGGGGCCTACGAGCAGTACTTC
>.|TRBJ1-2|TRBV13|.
CASSLKGSSYGYTF
TGTGCCAGCAGCTTAAAGGGGTCTAGCTATGGCTACACCTTC
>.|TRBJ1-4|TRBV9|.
CASSVGGRLNEKLFF
TGTGCCAGCAGCGTAGGGGGCAGGCTTAATGAAAAACTGTTTTTT
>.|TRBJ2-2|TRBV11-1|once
CASSLAGELDTGELFF
TGTGCCAGCAGCTTAGCCGGGGAACTGGACACCGGGGAGCTGTTTTTT
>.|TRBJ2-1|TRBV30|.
CAWTRLNEQFF
TGTGCCTGGACCCGACTCAATGAGCAGTTCTTC
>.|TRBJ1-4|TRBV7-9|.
CASTLAGTLNEKLFF
TGTGCCAGCACCCTCGCCGGGACACTTAATGAAAAACTGTTTTTT
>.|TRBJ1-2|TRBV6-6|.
CASSYGQADYGYTF
TGTGCCAGCAGTTACGGTCAGGCCGACTATGGCTACACCTTC
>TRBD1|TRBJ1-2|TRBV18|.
CASSTGGVHYGYTF
TGTGCCAGCTCAACAGGGGGCGTTCACTATGGCTACACCTTC
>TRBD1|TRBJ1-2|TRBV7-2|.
CASSDRGRSYGYTF
TGTGCCAGTTCGGACAGGGGGCGATCCTATGGCTACACCTTC
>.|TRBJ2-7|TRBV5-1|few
CASSLAAGANYEQYF
TGCGCCAGCAGCTTGGCCGCAGGGGCTAACTACGAGCAGTACTTC